Following are 18 T cell receptor beta chains from one sample sequenced in a study of blood T cell repertoires in COVID-19. TCRdb keeps only in-frame clones here, not all; method: immunoSEQ multiplex PCR. The sample consists of a few hundred thousand clones, about 89% of them appearing once. Sequenced material: peripheral blood. The receptors were gathered from a man in his forties who had recovered from COVID-19.

CDR3 DNA sequence: TGTGCCAGCAGTGACAGGGGGGTGACTGAAGCTTTCTTT. Amino acid sequence: CASSDRGVTEAFF. The J gene is TRBJ1-1, the V gene TRBV6-1; 7 bases align to TRBD1. CDR3 length equals 13 residues. V was pared by 3 bases and J by 5 bases, with 3 bases of the junction left unmatched. Per the germline V gene, CDR1 is MNHNS and CDR2 is SASEGT.

This clone was found once. The chain joins TRBV19 to TRBJ1-5; 7 nucleotides agree with TRBD1. The CDR3 is 16 residues long. Germline V gene sequence: CDR1 LNHDA, CDR2 SQIVND (reference sequence). V lost 3 bases to trimming and J lost 0 bases; unmatched junction nucleotides: 5. CDR3 region: CASSIGTAYSNQPQHF. The CDR3 coding sequence is TGTGCCAGTAGTATTGGGACAGCTTATAGCAATCAGCCCCAGCATTTT.

The chain has TRBV6-6 and TRBJ1-2, with 7 bases lining up with TRBD1. This CDR3 contains 14 residues. Trimming at V came to 2 bases and at J to 4 bases, leaving 4 bases not matched to a gene. CDR1 is MNHNY, CDR2 SVGAGI, per germline (reference sequence). CDR3 sequence reads: CASSYRAGGYGYTF. The CDR3 DNA reads TGTGCCAGCAGTTACAGGGCAGGGGGCTATGGCTACACCTTC.

This clone was counted a single time. The J gene is TRBJ2-5, the V gene TRBV19, with 7 bases matching TRBD1. CDR1 is LNHDA, CDR2 SQIVND, per germline (reference sequence). With 2 bases clipped from V and 5 bases from J, the junction kept 5 bases outside the gene matches. The CDR3 has 14 amino acids. For the CDR3, the DNA is TGTGCCAGTAGTATAAGGGGGCTCGGGGAGACCCAGTACTTC. It yields the protein CASSIRGLGETQYF.

The J gene is TRBJ2-5, the V gene TRBV15, with D perhaps TRBD2 (6 bases). Germline CDR1 is LNHNV and CDR2 is YYDKDF (reference sequence). Trimming stripped 5 bases from V and 5 bases from J, with 9 bases between. The CDR3 covers 12 residues. This chain's CDR3 is CATSGRLETQYF. Written as DNA, the CDR3 is TGTGCCACCAGCGGGAGGTTGGAGACCCAGTACTTC.

The V and J genes are TRBV12-3 or TRBV12-4 and TRBJ1-1, with TRBD1 as a possible D gene (6 bases). This CDR3 contains 12 residues. Deletions cut 3 bases from V and 14 bases from J, with 16 bases between. This CDR3 reads CASSFEGDALFF. The CDR3 DNA follows: TGTGCCAGCAGTTTCGAGGGGGACGCCCTGTTCTTT.

This sequence joins TRBV5-1 and TRBJ2-4; possibly TRBD2 for D (6 bases). V lost 4 bases to trimming and J lost 3 bases, with 14 bases between them. The CDR3 extends over 15 amino acids. Germline CDR1 SGHRS, CDR2 YFSETQ. This chain's CDR3 is CASSRQASDKNIQYF. Written as DNA, the CDR3 is TGCGCCAGCAGCAGGCAGGCTAGCGACAAAAACATTCAGTACTTC.

The chain couples TRBV6-5 to TRBJ2-1, with 10 bases fitting TRBD2. The length of the CDR3 is 15 residues. Germline CDR1 MNHEY, CDR2 SVGAGI. J lost 9 bases, V lost 1 base, and 6 bases had no gene match. In DNA, the CDR3 is TGTGCCAGCAGTTACTGGGGGACTAGCGAGAGTGAGCAGTTCTTC. This codes for CASSYWGTSESEQFF.

This clone was seen only a few times. The rearrangement joins TRBV6-5 to TRBJ2-7; TRBD1 agrees at 8 bases. Germline V CDR1 and CDR2: MNHEY, SVGAGI. CDR3 length: 15 amino acids. The V and J ends lost 7 bases and 3 bases, in that order; junction bases with no gene match: 11. As DNA, the CDR3 is TGTGCCAGCATTAACAGAGGACAGGGCGGCTACGAGCAGTACTTC. Translation: CASINRGQGGYEQYF.

DNA for the CDR3: TGTGCCAGCATGGAGGGAACCGCCAGGAAAAACTCTGGAAACACCATATATTTT. Translation: CASMEGTARKNSGNTIYF. The chain recombines TRBV2 with TRBJ1-3; no definite D call. Trimming removed 7 bases from V and 0 bases from J, with 22 bases in between. Per the germline V gene, CDR1 is SNHLY and CDR2 is FYNNEI. This CDR3 has 18 residues.

V and J are TRBV4-1 and TRBJ2-2; TRBD2 matches 9 bases. This CDR3 has 14 amino acids. Germline-derived CDR1 and CDR2 are MGHRA and YSYEKL. V dropped 8 bases and J dropped 2; count of bases not matched to a gene: 3. The CDR3 DNA reads TGCGCCAGCCGAGCGGGGGGTAACACCGGGGAGCTGTTTTTT. This gives the protein CASRAGGNTGELFF.

This clone occurred once. The chain has TRBV19 and TRBJ2-2; TRBD1 aligns across 7 bases. The V segment lost 8 bases and the J segment 5 bases; nucleotides outside the gene matches: 5. This CDR3 is 13 amino acids long. Germline lookup yields CDR1 LNHDA and CDR2 SQIVND (reference sequence). For the CDR3, the DNA is TGTGCCAGTCGAACACAGGGGACCGGGGAGCTGTTTTTT. It translates to CASRTQGTGELFF.

The chain couples TRBV29-1 to TRBJ2-1; 7 bases line up with TRBD2. The ends lost 3 bases at V and 2 bases at J; junction bases unmatched: 13. Germline values: CDR1 SQVTM, CDR2 ANQGSEA. The CDR3 has 17 amino acids. The CDR3 loop reads CSVDPRGASGPYNEQFF. In nucleotides, the CDR3 is TGCAGCGTTGATCCCCGGGGAGCTAGCGGTCCCTACAATGAGCAGTTCTTC.

The chain links TRBV10-2 to TRBJ1-5; D might be TRBD1 (5 bases). V dropped 0 bases and J dropped 3 bases, with 12 bases sitting between them. The CDR3 runs 16 residues. Germline V gene data show CDR1 as WSHSY and CDR2 as SAAADI. The CDR3 DNA follows: TGCGCCAGCAGTGAGTCGTCAGGGAGGGACAATCAGCCCCAGCATTTT. Translation gives CASSESSGRDNQPQHF.

The J gene is TRBJ2-3, the V gene TRBV5-5; 9 positions match TRBD2. The CDR3 totals 15 residues. CDR1 and CDR2 (germline): SGHKS, YYEKEE (reference sequence). J was trimmed by 1 base and V by 4 bases; bases with no gene match: 4. The CDR3 coding sequence is TGTGCCAGCAGCCGGACTAGCGAGGGCACAGATACGCAGTATTTT. Protein sequence: CASSRTSEGTDTQYF.

This clone appeared many times. The rearrangement links TRBV4-3 to TRBJ1-6; possible D gene TRBD1, 6 bases. Germline lookup yields CDR1 LGHNA and CDR2 YSLEER. This CDR3 is 14 amino acids long. The ends were cut back, 1 base at V and 5 bases at J, with 6 bases in the middle. The CDR3 here is CASSQGTDNSPLHF. In DNA, the CDR3 is TGCGCCAGCAGCCAAGGGACAGATAATTCACCCCTCCACTTT.

This chain uses TRBV19 with TRBJ2-7; 8 nucleotides line up with TRBD2. The CDR3 has 14 amino acids. Per the germline V gene, CDR1 is LNHDA and CDR2 is SQIVND (reference sequence). V lost 6 bases to trimming and J lost 3 bases; unmatched junction nucleotides: 7. CDR3: CASRPTGTSYEQYF. The CDR3 coding sequence is TGTGCCAGTAGACCTACCGGGACTAGCTACGAGCAGTACTTC.

V gene TRBV27 combines with J gene TRBJ1-2, with 8 bases identical to TRBD1. The CDR3 has 20 amino acids. V was pared by 3 bases and J by 0 bases, with 18 bases of the junction left unmatched. The V gene's germline CDR1 is MNHEY and CDR2 SMNVEV (reference sequence). CDR3 coding DNA: TGTGCCAGCAGTTTCCAATACGGGACAGGCTCCGCTCATGCTAACTATGGCTACACCTTC. Translation gives CASSFQYGTGSAHANYGYTF.